This TCR beta chain appears in the sequencing data of a study of siplizumab effects on memory and regulatory T cells (dated by TCRdb to the late 2010s). Study-wide context: The study examined how the anti-CD2 antibody siplizumab affects alloreactive T-cell subsets in allogeneic mixed lymphocyte reactions built from human PBMCs. Study-level results and caveats: The suppressive function of proliferating Tregs from siplizumab cultures was not functionally confirmed. For roughly 80-95% of proliferating CD4+ or CD8+ clones, no naive or memory phenotype could be assigned. Sequences below about 10^-5 frequency were poorly captured, so only a minor fraction of alloreactive clones could be mapped to unstimulated subsets. Unstimulated naive T cells appeared to be more diverse than memory T cells, and naive cells seemed to make a substantial contribution to the alloresponse. Siplizumab significantly reduced the cumulative frequency of alloreactive sequences traceable to unstimulated CD4+ memory T cells. Among mappable alloreactive CD4+ clones, an average Treg-derived fraction of about 69% was observed with siplizumab, compared with approximately 25% in control reactions.

Remarks on this clone: Its antigen remains undetermined. It has no much larger one-base neighbor in the sample; base qualities were not kept.

Sorted unstimulated T cells, along with proliferating T cells recovered from mixed lymphocyte reactions, underwent TCRbeta CDR3 sequencing. Fresh whole blood from roughly ten HLA-typed healthy donors was used to isolate PBMCs. Unstimulated CD4+ regulatory T cells were FACS-sorted to map the origin of alloreactive clones. The CDR3 starts with the cysteine, ends with the phenylalanine, and has 12 residues. The read is trimmed to its CDR3 DNA, 36 bases read in frame from base 1. As encoded in the germline V gene, CDR1 is MNHNS while CDR2 is SASEGT. V is shortened by 0 bases, J by 7 bases, and the region joining them spans 7 bases. The library was built by means of the immunoSEQ multiplex PCR assay. Approximately 10^5 TCR templates per sample were assayed by the deep sequencing platform. Genomic DNA extracted from sorted T cells was used for TCRbeta CDR3 sequencing. Turning to the authors' computational methods: Clonal analysis of TCRbeta CDR3 data was done in the R programming language. Comparing unstimulated samples against CFSE-low samples taken after the reaction was how alloreactive CD4+ and CD8+ clones were defined. By matching sequences to the repertoires of sorted unstimulated Treg and non-Treg cells, each alloreactive CD4+ clone was assigned a regulatory or non-regulatory origin. This immuneACCESS table, as held by TCRdb, lists in-frame sequences with V and J called but not all clones. Of the missing ones, under half trace to an unresolved V gene in checked studies; the others have no known cause. That table is the source of V, J and clone size, and D and trimming were worked out from the DNA. This sample is represented by under 85,000 clones; 80% to 90% of them were singletons. Together, the top ten hold about 1.5% of the sample.

The source material was Tregs sorted from blood. The chain joins TRBV6-1 to TRBJ2-7; the D segment cannot be called with confidence. The sequence was collected from a human donor in good health. The CDR3 amino acid sequence is: CASSEARREQYF. The DNA sequence is as follows: TGTGCCAGCAGTGAAGCGCGTAGGGAGCAGTACTTC.